This T cell receptor beta chain was profiled in a study of blood T cell repertoires in COVID-19. Study overall: Acute and convalescent COVID-19 specimens originated in the United States, Italy and Spain. Sources were T cells, B-cell-depleted T cells, or PBMCs; the material itself was cDNA or gDNA.

Source study methods: Amplified reference gene primers provided the basis for estimating nucleated cell counts. Sequencing used immunoSEQ multiplex PCR; TCRdb keeps in-frame clones, though not all of them. The DNA was the basis for D and trimming; V, J and clone size are from that table. The sample consists of around 50,000 clones, about nine tenths of them appearing once. This CDR3 spans 15 amino acids. CDR1 and CDR2 from the germline V gene are MDHEN and SYDVKM. Germline trimming cut 3 bases from V and 9 bases from J; bases unmatched to any gene: 7. The sequenced sample was peripheral blood. The chain couples TRBV28 to TRBJ1-6; 8 bases fit TRBD1. The sequence was collected from a man between 65 and 85 years old with acute or convalescent COVID-19. The CDR3 sequence: CASSFSHGQGSPLHF. In DNA form, the CDR3 reads TGTGCCAGCAGTTTTTCCCATGGACAGGGTTCACCCCTCCACTTT. The full variable domain, in which reference TRBV28 and TRBJ1-6 provide the parts outside the CDR3, is DVKVTQSSRYLVKRTGEKVFLECVQDMDHENMFWYRQDPGLGLRLIYFSYDVKMKEKGDIPEGYSVSREKKERFSLILESASTNQTSMYLCASSFSHGQGSPLHFGNGTRLTVT.